These T cell receptor beta chains were read from a single sample in a study of shared clonotypes between healthy human individuals. This table comes from immunoSEQ multiplex PCR, and its TCRdb copy is limited to in-frame clones, with some not included. The table includes about 800,000 clones, 96% detected once. The sample taken for sequencing was naive CD8+ T cells sorted from blood. The origin of the receptors is a man younger than 40 in good health. The CDR3 runs from the conserved cysteine through the conserved F or W. D genes are given only for firm matches. Expanded clones are given a class, and other clones once, few, many or no size at all.

-	TRBV6-1	TRBJ1-2	-	TGTGCCAGCAGTAAACAGGGTTATGGCTACACCTTC	CASSKQGYGYTF
-	TRBV30	TRBJ2-7	-	TGTGCCTTGGACGGGGAAACCTACGAGCAGTACTTC	CALDGETYEQYF
-	TRBV27	TRBJ2-7	TRBD2	TGTGCCAGCAGTTTACGGGCGGCGGGAGCGGGGTACGAGCAGTACTTC	CASSLRAAGAGYEQYF
-	TRBV10-3	TRBJ1-3	TRBD1	TGTGCCATCAGGGACAGGGCCTCCGGAAACACCATATATTTT	CAIRDRASGNTIYF
-	TRBV29-1	TRBJ2-2	-	TGCAGCGCCCACGACGGTGGTTCTGGCGGGGAGCTGTTTTTT	CSAHDGGSGGELFF
-	TRBV2	TRBJ2-1	-	TGTGCCAGCCAAGGGGTCATAGCCTTCAAGGACTACAATGAGCAGTTCTTC	CASQGVIAFKDYNEQFF
-	TRBV7-2	TRBJ2-1	-	TGTGCCAGCAGCTTGACAGTGCGGGAATACAATGAGCAGTTCTTC	CASSLTVREYNEQFF
-	TRBV7-9	TRBJ1-1	-	TGTGCCAGCTGTTCGAGTCTGGCAGGAGGGAACACTGAAGCTTTCTTT	CASCSSLAGGNTEAFF
-	TRBV2	TRBJ2-2	-	TGTGCCAGTCTTTTCGGGCCCACGGGGCCTAACACCGGGGAGCTGTTTTTT	CASLFGPTGPNTGELFF
once	TRBV11-2	TRBJ2-1	-	TGTGCCAGCAGCCGAGTGGGTGAGGGCCCGTACAATGAGCAGTTCTTC	CASSRVGEGPYNEQFF
-	TRBV5-1	TRBJ1-5	TRBD1	TGCGCCAGCAGCTCCCGACAGGGTCCTCAGCCCCAGCATTTT	CASSSRQGPQPQHF
-	TRBV25-1	TRBJ1-4	-	TGTGCCAGCAGTGAACAACGGGGGAGGAGTGAAAAACTGTTTTTT	CASSEQRGRSEKLFF
once	TRBV30	TRBJ1-1	-	TGTGCCTGGGGGACTTCAGCGAACACTGAAGCTTTCTTT	CAWGTSANTEAFF
-	TRBV27	TRBJ2-1	TRBD2	TGTGCCAGCAGCGGGACTAGCACGTTCTTC	CASSGTSTFF
-	TRBV9	TRBJ1-2	TRBD1	TGTGCCAGCAGCGTTCAGCAGGGGGAGTACAGTAACTATGGCTACACCTTC	CASSVQQGEYSNYGYTF
-	TRBV7-2	TRBJ1-5	-	TGTGCCAGCAGCTTAGTACCTTACTCGTTGGATCAGCCCCAGCATTTT	CASSLVPYSLDQPQHF
few	TRBV9	TRBJ2-3	TRBD2	TGTGCCAGCAGCTGGACGGGAGGGCCGTCAGATACGCAGTATTTT	CASSWTGGPSDTQYF
-	TRBV7-9	TRBJ1-1	-	TGTGCCAGCAGTTCGACAATGAACACTGAAGCTTTCTTT	CASSSTMNTEAFF
-	TRBV11-2	TRBJ2-1	TRBD2	TGTGCCAGCAGCGAAACTAGCGGGTACAATGAGCAGTTCTTC	CASSETSGYNEQFF
-	TRBV7-3	TRBJ2-5	-	TGTGCCAGCAGCTTAATTGCCCAAGAGACCCAGTACTTC	CASSLIAQETQYF
-	TRBV29-1	TRBJ2-2	TRBD2	TGCAGCGTCCTAGCGGGAGACACCGGGGAGCTGTTTTTT	CSVLAGDTGELFF
once	TRBV5-6	TRBJ2-1	-	TGTGCCAGCCTTAGCGGTAATAGCTACAATGAGCAGTTCTTC	CASLSGNSYNEQFF
-	TRBV2	TRBJ2-4	-	TGTGCCAGCAGGAGGGTCGTAATAGACATTCAGTACTTC	CASRRVVIDIQYF
-	TRBV7-9	TRBJ2-5	TRBD2	TGTGCCAGCAGGGGACTAGCGGGAGGGGGCCAAGAGACCCAGTACTTC	CASRGLAGGGQETQYF
once	TRBV19	TRBJ1-2	-	TGTGCCAGTAGTCCGGGGGGGTACTATGGCTACACCTTC	CASSPGGYYGYTF
-	TRBV15	TRBJ2-5	TRBD2	TGTGCCACCAGCAACCGGACTAGCGGGGCAGTAGAGACCCAGTACTTC	CATSNRTSGAVETQYF
-	TRBV6-4	TRBJ2-2	-	TGTGCCAGCAGTGCCAGGACAGACAACACCGGGGAGCTGTTTTTT	CASSARTDNTGELFF
-	TRBV15	TRBJ2-7	-	TGTGCCACCAGCAGAGATAATACAGCCTCCTACGAGCAGTACTTC	CATSRDNTASYEQYF
-	TRBV19	TRBJ2-7	TRBD2	TGTGCCAGTAGTACCGGGACTAGCGGGAGACGCGTGGACTTC	CASSTGTSGRRVDF
-	TRBV6-1	TRBJ2-7	TRBD2	TGTGCCAGCAGTGAAGGACTAGCGGGCTCCTACGAGCAGTACTTC	CASSEGLAGSYEQYF
-	TRBV13	TRBJ2-1	-	TGTGCCAGCAGCGTAAAGGGGGAGGGCCAGTATGAGCAGTTCTTC	CASSVKGEGQYEQFF
-	TRBV6-1	TRBJ2-7	TRBD1	TGTGCCAGCAGCGTTTTTGACAGGGGACGCGAGCAGTACTTC	CASSVFDRGREQYF
-	TRBV7-2	TRBJ1-1	-	TGTGCCAGCAGCTTAAACAGGGTGAACACTGAAGCTTTCTTT	CASSLNRVNTEAFF
-	TRBV19	TRBJ1-1	-	TGTGCCAGTACGGTTTTCCCGAACACTGAAGCTTTCTTT	CASTVFPNTEAFF
-	TRBV4-1	TRBJ1-4	TRBD1	TGCGCCAGCAGCCAAGCTTTGACCAGGGGGGACGAAAAACTGTTTTTT	CASSQALTRGDEKLFF
-	TRBV9	TRBJ2-1	-	TGTGCCAGCAGCGTAGTGGCTAGCGTGGAAAGCTCCTACAATGAGCAGTTCTTC	CASSVVASVESSYNEQFF
-	TRBV11-2	TRBJ2-5	-	TGTGCCAGCAGCTTATTTTCCAGTGAGCAAAGTCGGGAGACCCAGTACTTC	CASSLFSSEQSRETQYF
-	TRBV7-9	TRBJ2-2	-	TGTGCCAGCAGCCCGAGGACTTACACCGGGGAGCTGTTTTTT	CASSPRTYTGELFF
-	TRBV7-2	TRBJ2-2	TRBD1	TGTGCCAGCAGTCCCGACAGGGTCGTCGGGGAGCTGTTTTTT	CASSPDRVVGELFF
-	TRBV9	TRBJ2-3	TRBD2	TGTGCCAGCAGCGTAGCCTCGGGGGGGGCTGAGGGCACAGATACGCAGTATTTT	CASSVASGGAEGTDTQYF
-	TRBV11-2	TRBJ2-7	-	TGTGCCAGCAGCTTCGGCCCTGGCTACGAGCAGTACTTC	CASSFGPGYEQYF
-	TRBV19	TRBJ2-7	-	TGTGCCAGTGAGGGGGACAACTCCTACGAGCAGTACTTC	CASEGDNSYEQYF
-	TRBV7-9	TRBJ1-5	-	TGTGCCAGCAGCTTATCCTATCAGCCCCAGCATTTT	CASSLSYQPQHF
-	TRBV5-1	TRBJ2-7	-	TGCGCCAGCAGCTTCGGACATTCCTACGAGCAGTACTTC	CASSFGHSYEQYF
-	TRBV27	TRBJ2-7	-	TGTGCCAGCAGTCAAAGACAGGCACTTAAGATCTACGAGCAGTACTTC	CASSQRQALKIYEQYF
-	TRBV6-4	TRBJ2-1	-	TGTGCCAGCAGTGAGACCGGGGCGGATGAGCAGTTCTTC	CASSETGADEQFF
-	TRBV29-1	TRBJ2-2	TRBD2	TGCAGCGTGCGGGGGGTCGTCCGCGGGGAGCTGTTTTTT	CSVRGVVRGELFF
-	TRBV5-5	TRBJ2-7	-	TGTGCCAGCAGCCCGATGCAGGGACAAAGAGGTGGGCAGTACTTC	CASSPMQGQRGGQYF
-	TRBV7-2	TRBJ2-7	-	TGTGCCAGCAGCTTTCTCGGCGGGACCTTTTTAGTCGAGCAGTACTTC	CASSFLGGTFLVEQYF
-	TRBV15	TRBJ2-1	TRBD1	TGTGCCACCAGCAGAGGGACAGGGGGTCACGATGAGCAGTTCTTC	CATSRGTGGHDEQFF
-	TRBV5-1	TRBJ2-3	TRBD1	TGCGCCAGCAGCGATGACAGGGCCACAGATACGCAGTATTTT	CASSDDRATDTQYF
-	TRBV6-6	TRBJ2-5	-	TGTGCCAGCAGTTACCGGGTTTCAGAGACCCAGTACTTC	CASSYRVSETQYF
-	TRBV29-1	TRBJ1-1	TRBD1	TGCCTCCACAGGGGGGGACAGGGTGCTGAAGCTTTCTTT	CLHRGGQGAEAFF
few	TRBV6-1	TRBJ1-1	TRBD1	TGTGCCAGCAGTGAAAGGGGGACAGGGCCGGATCCTGAAGCTTTCTTT	CASSERGTGPDPEAFF